These T cell receptor beta chains were read from a single sample in a study of radiation and T cells in renal cell carcinoma. Profiled with immunoSEQ multiplex PCR; TCRdb holds only in-frame clones, not every one. The table records around 180,000 clones, about 88% of them present only once. The sample was blood, taken from a patient whose treatment included radiotherapy and nephrectomy. The source is a woman aged 45 to 65 with renal cell carcinoma. CDR3s include the opening cysteine and the closing phenylalanine or tryptophan. The D gene is left open where the match is weak.

TRBJ2-2 TRBV6-5 TRBD2 CASQRLAGDTGELFF
TRBJ1-4 TRBV6-5 TRBD1 CASSYSVRGNEKLFF
TRBJ2-7 TRBV4-2 TRBD1 CASSQAQGAHEQYF
TRBJ1-2 TRBV6-4 . CASSDTGRKSGYTF
TRBJ1-6 TRBV5-6 . CASSLERRNSPLHF
TRBJ1-3 TRBV10-3 . CAISDWGSLSSSSGNTIYF
TRBJ2-5 TRBV2 TRBD2 CASSGRAPGTSAQETQYF
TRBJ2-3 TRBV7-8 TRBD1 CASSLREGANTQYF
TRBJ1-1 TRBV27 . CASSLPARAVGTEAFF
TRBJ1-2 TRBV5-1 . CASRENYGYTF
TRBJ2-1 TRBV5-1 . CASASHKWAEGNEQFF
TRBJ2-1 TRBV11-2 TRBD2 CASSLVAGLASYNEQFF
TRBJ1-5 TRBV6-5 . CASSSGLQGQPQHF
TRBJ2-2 TRBV6-1 . CASSGKPGLGNTGELFF
TRBJ2-7 TRBV11-2 . CASSFWGNSYEQYF
TRBJ2-1 TRBV19 . CASRLAGALEQFF
TRBJ2-1 TRBV12-5 TRBD2 CASGDYRAGDYNEQFF
TRBJ1-1 TRBV10-3 . CAISKGGTEAFF
TRBJ2-6 TRBV7-3 . CASSSQPRGSGANVLTF
TRBJ1-2 TRBV25-1 . CASRPEGRYDGYTF
TRBJ2-4 TRBV5-1 . CASSETQLAKNIQYF
TRBJ2-3 TRBV19 . CASSSEGTAKDTQYF
TRBJ2-1 TRBV19 . CASSQGAYNEQFF
TRBJ1-3 TRBV11-1 . CASRTTGATTIYF
TRBJ1-1 TRBV6-6 . CASITGYWTEAFF
TRBJ2-7 TRBV11-3 . CASSQSGYEQYF
TRBJ1-4 TRBV10-3 . CAIGETGRGTNEKLFF
TRBJ2-7 TRBV11-2 . CASSLDPGPSYEQYF
TRBJ1-1 TRBV18 . CASSPDSMNTEAFF
TRBJ1-5 TRBV30 . CAWSLSLGMFQPQHF
TRBJ1-1 TRBV9 TRBD1 CASSVRTGSTEAFF
TRBJ2-7 TRBV7-2 TRBD2 CASSLALGGGSSYEQYF
TRBJ1-4 TRBV19 . CASSIYEKLFF
TRBJ2-6 TRBV14 . CASSQSAGANVLTF
TRBJ1-2 TRBV4-3 . CASSIQGVHGYTF
TRBJ2-7 TRBV15 . CATSRDLGRYEQYF
TRBJ2-1 TRBV18 . CASSPVQYNEQFF
TRBJ1-4 TRBV7-9 . CASSRDGGFNEKLFF
TRBJ1-1 TRBV5-5 . CASSPVGQSGAEAFF
TRBJ1-6 TRBV7-3 . CASSLTSSYNSPLHF
TRBJ2-2 TRBV4-1 . CASSQDLRDIKNTGELFF
TRBJ1-2 TRBV7-9 . CASSFTSARPLGYTF
TRBJ1-2 TRBV2 . CASSGGARGDYGYTF
TRBJ1-2 TRBV5-6 . CASSFLGGYTF
TRBJ1-5 TRBV19 . CASSEQGLSNQPQHF